This T cell receptor (beta chain) was profiled in a study of T cells after yellow fever vaccination. Study-level results: Subsequent to the booster, the majority of primary-vaccination clones reappeared (roughly 96% CD4, 80% to 90% CD8).

Template switching with 5'RACE generated the TCR cDNA and added a universal primer site and UMIs. TCRdb recomputed calls from the 5' RACE reads with MiXCR, one row per CDR3 protein. The repertoire holds roughly 250,000 distinct CDR3 sequences, with 13% as singletons. This clonotype was counted only a few times. The antigen is unknown. Trimming cost V 1 base and J 7 bases, with 9 bases left between them. Germline loops: CDR1 SGHTA, CDR2 FQGNSA. The CDR3 extends over 13 amino acids. This receptor was taken from a young man who received the YFV17D yellow fever vaccine. This chain links TRBV7-2 with TRBJ2-3; D is unresolved. This sample comprised CD4+ T cells sorted from PBMCs, obtained 45 days after the yellow fever booster vaccination. The CDR3 reads CASSLGPLYTQYF. The CDR3 DNA is TGTGCCAGCAGCTTAGGGCCCCTGTATACGCAGTATTTT.